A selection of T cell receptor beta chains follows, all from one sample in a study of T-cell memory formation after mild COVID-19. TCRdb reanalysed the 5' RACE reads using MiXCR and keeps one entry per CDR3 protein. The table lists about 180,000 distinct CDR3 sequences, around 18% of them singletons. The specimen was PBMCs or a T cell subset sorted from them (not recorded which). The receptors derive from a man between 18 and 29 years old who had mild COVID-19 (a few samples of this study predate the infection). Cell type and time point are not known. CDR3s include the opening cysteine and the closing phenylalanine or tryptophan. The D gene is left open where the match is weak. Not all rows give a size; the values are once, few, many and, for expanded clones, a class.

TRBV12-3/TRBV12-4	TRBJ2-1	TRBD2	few	TGTGCCAGCAGGTTGGGGGTAGCGGGCCGCAATGAGCAGTTCTTC	CASRLGVAGRNEQFF
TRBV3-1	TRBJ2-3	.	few	TGTGCCAGCAGCAAATTTGGGACAGATACGCAGTATTTT	CASSKFGTDTQYF
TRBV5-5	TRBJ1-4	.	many	TGTGCCAGCAGCTCTGGGACACCCCTCGGGGATGAAAAACTGTTTTTT	CASSSGTPLGDEKLFF
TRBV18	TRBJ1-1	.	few	TGTGCCAGCTCACCGGGACTGACCACTGAAGCTTTCTTT	CASSPGLTTEAFF
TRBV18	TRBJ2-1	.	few	TGTGCCAGCTCACCAATTTCAGGGCCGGGGAATGAGCAGTTCTTC	CASSPISGPGNEQFF
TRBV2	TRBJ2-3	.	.	TGTGCCAGCAGACGACAGGACCCTCTGGTAGATACGCAGTATTTT	CASRRQDPLVDTQYF
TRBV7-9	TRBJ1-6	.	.	TGTGCCAGCAGCTCCTTGGGTGGCTGGGCTAGGTCACCCCTCCACTTT	CASSSLGGWARSPLHF
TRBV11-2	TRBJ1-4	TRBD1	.	TGTGCCAGCAGCTCCTGGGGGACAGGGGTAGAAAAACTGTTTTTT	CASSSWGTGVEKLFF
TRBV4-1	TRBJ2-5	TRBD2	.	TGCGCCAGCAGCCAAGTGGGAGGGGTCCTAGAGACCCAGTACTTC	CASSQVGGVLETQYF
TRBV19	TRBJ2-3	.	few	TGTGCCAGTAGTGGCACAGAGGCTAGCACAGATACGCAGTATTTT	CASSGTEASTDTQYF
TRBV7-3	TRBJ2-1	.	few	TGTGCCAGCAGCTCGCAGGGGGGCAATGAGCAGTTCTTC	CASSSQGGNEQFF
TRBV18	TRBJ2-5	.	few	TGTGCCAGCTCACCAGGAACGGCGGAGACCCAGTACTTC	CASSPGTAETQYF
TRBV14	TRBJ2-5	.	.	TGTGCCAGCAACCGGGGGCACCAAGAGACCCAGTACTTC	CASNRGHQETQYF
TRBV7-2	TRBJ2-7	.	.	TGTGCCAGCAGCTTAAGGGGGGGTTCAATCTACGAGCAGTACTTC	CASSLRGGSIYEQYF
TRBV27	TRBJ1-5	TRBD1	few	TGTGCCAGCAGGGGACAGGGTTACCAGCCCCAGCATTTT	CASRGQGYQPQHF
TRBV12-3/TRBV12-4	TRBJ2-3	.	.	TGTGCCAGCAGCCTGGGGGGGGGCCGGGCAGATACGCAGTATTTT	CASSLGGGRADTQYF
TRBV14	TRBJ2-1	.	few	TGTGCTTCGCGGAGGGGGGGTTTTGGTGAGCAGTTCTTC	CASRRGGFGEQFF
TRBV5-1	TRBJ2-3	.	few	TGCGCCAGCAGCTTACAGCCGTCTAGCACAGATACGCAGTATTTT	CASSLQPSSTDTQYF
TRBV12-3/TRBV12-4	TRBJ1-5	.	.	TGTGCCAGCAGTTACCAGGTTGATAGCAATCAGCCCCAGCATTTT	CASSYQVDSNQPQHF
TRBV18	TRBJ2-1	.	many	TGTGCCAGCTCACAATCGACTTCCGGGAATGAGCAGTTCTTC	CASSQSTSGNEQFF
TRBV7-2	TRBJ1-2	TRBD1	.	TGTGCCAGCAGCTCCGGGGGACAGGGGGTATATGGCTACACCTTC	CASSSGGQGVYGYTF
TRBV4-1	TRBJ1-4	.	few	TGCGCCAGCAGCCGCCGGGCGGAGCAAGGGGAGGAAAAACTGTTTTTT	CASSRRAEQGEEKLFF
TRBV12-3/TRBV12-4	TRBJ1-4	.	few	TGTGCCAGCAGTTTAGGGCCAAAACTGTTTTTT	CASSLGPKLFF
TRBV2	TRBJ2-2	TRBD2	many	TGTGCCAGTTCGGGACTAGCGAACACCGGGGAGCTGTTTTTT	CASSGLANTGELFF
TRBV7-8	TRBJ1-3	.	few	TGTGCCAGCAGCCGCCTGGGGGCTCGTAGAAACACCATATATTTT	CASSRLGARRNTIYF
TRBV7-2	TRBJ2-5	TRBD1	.	TGTGCCAGCAGCGACAGGGAGTCGAAGACCCAGTACTTC	CASSDRESKTQYF
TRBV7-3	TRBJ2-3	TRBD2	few	TGTGCCAGCAGCTCCGGGACTAGAACAGATACGCAGTATTTT	CASSSGTRTDTQYF
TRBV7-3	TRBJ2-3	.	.	TGTGCCAGCAGCTCCGGGGACACAGATACGCAGTATTTT	CASSSGDTDTQYF
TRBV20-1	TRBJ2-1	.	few	TGCAGTGCTAAGGTTGATGAGCAGTTCTTC	CSAKVDEQFF
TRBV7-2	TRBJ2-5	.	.	TGTGCCAGCAGCTTGGGTGGGCAAGTCTCGGAGACCCAGTACTTC	CASSLGGQVSETQYF
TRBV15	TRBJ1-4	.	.	TGTGCCACCAGCAGAGACAGTAATGAAAAACTGTTTTTT	CATSRDSNEKLFF
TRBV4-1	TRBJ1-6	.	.	TGCGCCAGCAGCCAAGATCAGGTCTGGCGAGGGAGTTCACCCCTCCACTTT	CASSQDQVWRGSSPLHF
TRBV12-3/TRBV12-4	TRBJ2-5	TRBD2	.	TGTGCCAGCAGATGGGGTAGCGGGGGCTCAGGGGAGACCCAGTACTTC	CASRWGSGGSGETQYF
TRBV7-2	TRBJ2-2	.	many	TGTGCCAGCAGCTTTGGAAACACCGGGGAGCTGTTTTTT	CASSFGNTGELFF
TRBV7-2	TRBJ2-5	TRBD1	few	TGTGCCAGCAGCGTCCTTTCAGGGGGTGGGGAGACCCAGTACTTC	CASSVLSGGGETQYF
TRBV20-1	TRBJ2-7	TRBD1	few	TGCAGTGCTGCCAGGACAGGGCACGGCTCCTACGAGCAGTACTTC	CSAARTGHGSYEQYF
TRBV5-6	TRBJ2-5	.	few	TGTGCCAGCAGCTTGGCGTTTCAGCAAGAGACCCAGTACTTC	CASSLAFQQETQYF
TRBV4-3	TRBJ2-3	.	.	TGCGCCAGCAGCCAAGACGGCGCGGGGTCCACAGATACGCAGTATTTT	CASSQDGAGSTDTQYF
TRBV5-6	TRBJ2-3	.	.	TGTGCCAGCAGCTTGTTACACACAGATACGCAGTATTTT	CASSLLHTDTQYF
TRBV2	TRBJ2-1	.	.	TGTGCCAGCAGTCGAGAGGGGTTCAATGAGCAGTTCTTC	CASSREGFNEQFF